Sequencing of this T cell receptor beta chain was carried out in a study of early T cells in non-severe SARS-CoV-2 infection. TCRdb used MiXCR to reprocess the 5' RACE reads, holding one entry per CDR3 protein. The sample yields about 100,000 distinct CDR3 sequences, around 12% seen once. This clonotype was seen repeatedly, ten times or more. This sequence was found in an adult who was a healthcare worker with PCR-confirmed SARS-CoV-2 infection or an uninfected control (not recorded which). The sample comprised whole blood.

The CDR3 protein is CASSLLPDTQYF. CDR3 DNA: TGTGCCAGCAGCCTGTTACCAGATACGCAGTATTTT. The V gene is TRBV7-9, the J gene TRBJ2-3; D gene unclear. The CDR3 sequence is 12 residues long. V lost 5 bases to trimming and J lost 4 bases, with 7 bases between them. Germline V lookup: CDR1 SEHNR, CDR2 FQNEAQ (reference sequence).